Shown below are 2 T cell receptor beta chains from a single sample sequenced in a study of shared clonotypes between healthy human individuals. CD8 cells regarded as naive lacked CD45RO, were positively chosen for CCR7, and omitted terminally differentiated effector memory CD45RA+ cells. Sequencing used immunoSEQ multiplex PCR; TCRdb keeps in-frame clones, though not all of them. The sample yields around 2,000,000 clones, roughly 94% seen once. The sequencing input was naive CD8+ T cells sorted from blood. These receptor sequences come from a young man in good health.

The CDR3 DNA follows: TGTGCCAGCAGCAAAGTCACGGGGACAGTTAGCACAGATACGCAGTATTTT. As protein: CASSKVTGTVSTDTQYF. V gene TRBV21-1 combines with J gene TRBJ2-3; the table's D call, TRBD1, was not checked against the DNA. TRBV21-1 is marked as a pseudogene. This CDR3 contains 17 residues.

This sequence joins TRBV5-4 and TRBJ1-1; 10 bases fit TRBD1. CDR1 SGHNT and CDR2 YYREEE come from the germline V gene (reference sequence). Losses at the gene ends were 0 bases for V and 0 bases for J; bases not matched to a gene: 5. The CDR3 has 17 amino acids. CDR3 in amino acids: CASSLGQGAIMNTEAFF. DNA of the CDR3: TGTGCCAGCAGCTTGGGACAGGGGGCCATAATGAACACTGAAGCTTTCTTT.